These 28 T cell receptor beta chains were all obtained from the same sample, sequenced in a study of blood T cell repertoires in COVID-19 (dated by TCRdb to about 2020). The method behind the library was the immunoSEQ multiplex PCR assay. Here the immuneACCESS table is served through TCRdb, limited to in-frame sequences with V and J called. Missing clones are a known gap in these copies; in checked studies unresolved V genes cover under half, and the rest lacks a known reason. A total of 40,000 to 55,000 clones appear in this sample, 75% to 85% of them only once. The ten most abundant clones make up 15% to 20% of the sample. Source material: peripheral blood. The receptors shown here come from a man aged 40-55 years with acute or convalescent COVID-19.

The chain combines TRBV2 with TRBJ1-2; tentatively, D is TRBD1 (5 bases). V lost 8 bases and J 4 bases, leaving 20 bases between the germline ends. This CDR3 comprises 15 residues. Per the germline V gene, CDR1 is SNHLY and CDR2 is FYNNEI. As DNA, the CDR3 is TGTGCCAGCTACCCCAGGAGGGGCGAGTCCTATGGCTACACCTTC. This sequence encodes CASYPRRGESYGYTF.

The chain recombines TRBV3-1 (or the pseudogene TRBV3-2) with TRBJ1-6; 9 bases match TRBD1. V gave up 4 bases and J gave up 7 bases; unmatched junction bases: 8. Per germline, CDR1 LGHDT and CDR2 YNNKEL (reference sequence). The CDR3 covers 16 residues. The CDR3 DNA sequence: TGTGCCAGCAGCCCTCGAGGGACAGGGTACAATTCACCCCTCCACTTT. Amino acid sequence: CASSPRGTGYNSPLHF.

This sequence joins TRBV5-1 and TRBJ2-2, with 7 nucleotides matching TRBD2. Germline CDR1 reads SGHRS; CDR2 reads YFSETQ. There are 15 residues in the CDR3. The V segment lost 4 bases and the J segment 0 bases; nucleotides outside the gene matches: 3. The CDR3 protein is CASSLTSANTGELFF. The CDR3 DNA follows: TGCGCCAGCAGCCTCACTAGCGCGAACACCGGGGAGCTGTTTTTT.

V and J are TRBV19 and TRBJ2-3; D is uncertain. The CDR3 covers 14 residues. With 6 bases removed from V and 2 bases from J, the gap between germline ends came to 12 bases. Germline assignment: CDR1 LNHDA and CDR2 SQIVND (reference sequence). The CDR3 DNA reads as TGTGCCAGTAGCGTAAAAAGCGCCACAGATACGCAGTATTTT. Translating gives CASSVKSATDTQYF. Variable domain in full (rest from reference TRBV19 and TRBJ2-3): DGGITQSPKYLFRKEGQNVTLSCEQNLNHDAMYWYRQDPGQGLRLIYYSQIVNDFQKGDIAEGYSVSREKKESFPLTVTSAQKNPTAFYLCASSVKSATDTQYFGPGTRLTVL.

This sequence joins TRBV23-1 and TRBJ1-4; TRBD1 matches 7 bases. TRBV23-1 is an ORF, with its function uncertain. The CDR3 is 18 amino acids. With 0 bases clipped from V and 0 bases from J, the junction kept 7 bases outside the gene matches. Here the CDR3 DNA reads TGCGCCAGCAGTCAATCGAATCCCAGGGGGACAACTAATGAAAAACTGTTTTTT. Its translation: CASSQSNPRGTTNEKLFF.

The rearrangement joins TRBV12-3 or TRBV12-4 to TRBJ1-2; unclear D gene. The CDR3 has 13 amino acids. The V gene lost 6 bases and the J gene lost 2 bases, with 10 bases spanning the gap. The CDR3: CASRSRENYGYTF. The CDR3 coding sequence is TGTGCCAGCAGGTCCCGAGAAAACTATGGCTACACCTTC.

About this clone itself: This sample also contains other DNA sequences that code for the same CDR3. V and J are TRBV5-6 and TRBJ2-5; TRBD1 matches at 7 bases. The CDR3 is 13 residues long. J lost 4 bases, V lost 4 bases, and 4 bases had no gene match. Germline V gives CDR1 SGHDT, CDR2 YYEEEE. The CDR3 sequence: CASSLTGVETQYF. The CDR3 DNA reads TGTGCCAGCAGCCTCACAGGGGTAGAGACCCAGTACTTC.

The chain is built from TRBV27 and TRBJ1-6, with D possibly matching TRBD1 (6 bases). Trimming removed 6 bases from V and 6 bases from J, with 12 bases in between. CDR3 length equals 14 residues. Per germline, CDR1 MNHEY and CDR2 SMNVEV (reference sequence). Here the CDR3 DNA reads TGTGCCAGCAGCCTCCGACAGGTTAATTCACCCCTCCACTTT. This translates into CASSLRQVNSPLHF.

The CDR3 nucleotides read TGTGCCAGCAGCGAATTCCTAGCGGGGGGGGACAATGAGCAGTTCTTC. Its translation is CASSEFLAGGDNEQFF. The chain recombines TRBV9 with TRBJ2-1; 12 positions match TRBD2. This CDR3 is built from 16 residues. J was trimmed by 5 bases and V by 3 bases; bases with no gene match: 6. Germline values: CDR1 SGDLS, CDR2 YYNGEE. Combining the CDR3 with reference TRBV9 and TRBJ2-1 gives the whole variable domain DSGVTQTPKHLITATGQRVTLRCSPRSGDLSVYWYQQSLDQGLQFLIQYYNGEERAKGNILERFSAQQFPDLHSELNLSSLELGDSALYFCASSEFLAGGDNEQFFGPGTRLTVL.

The V gene is TRBV19, the J gene TRBJ2-5; the match to TRBD1 covers 8 bases. V gave up 5 bases and J gave up 7 bases; unmatched junction bases: 6. Germline V lookup: CDR1 LNHDA, CDR2 SQIVND (reference sequence). The CDR3 has 13 residues. The CDR3 nucleotides read TGTGCCAGTAGTGGACAGGGCAGAGGGACCCAGTACTTC. Its protein product is CASSGQGRGTQYF.

Details on this clone: At one boundary the junction diverges from the germline segment, which might be a read error. This rearrangement joins TRBV30 to TRBJ1-2; TRBD1 matches at 7 bases. The CDR3 extends over 13 amino acids. CDR1 GTSNPN and CDR2 SVGIG come from the germline V gene (reference sequence). DNA of the CDR3: TGTGCCTGGAGTGTACGACAGGGTAATTATCGGGCCTTC. Encoded protein: CAWSVRQGNYRAF.

The chain uses TRBV6-4 and TRBJ2-1, with 9 positions matching TRBD1. J was trimmed by 9 bases and V by 5 bases; bases with no gene match: 14. The germline gives CDR1 MRHNA, CDR2 SNTAGT. The CDR3 consists of 16 residues. The CDR3 nucleotides are TGTGCCAGCAGTCACACCCCGGGACAGGGCCTCGGTGAGCAGTTCTTC. Its translation is CASSHTPGQGLGEQFF.

This clone was counted between two and nine times. The chain is built from TRBV2 and TRBJ1-2, with 7 bases lining up with TRBD1. The ends lost 6 bases at V and 1 base at J; junction bases unmatched: 5. The CDR3 runs to 14 residues. CDR1 SNHLY and CDR2 FYNNEI come from the germline V gene. CDR3 bases: TGTGCCAGCAGAAGGGGACAGAGTAACTATGGCTACACCTTC. As protein: CASRRGQSNYGYTF. Drawing the rest from reference TRBV2 and TRBJ1-2, the complete variable domain is EPEVTQTPSHQVTQMGQEVILRCVPISNHLYFYWYRQILGQKVEFLVSFYNNEISEKSEIFDDQFSVERPDGSNFTLKIRSTKLEDSAMYFCASRRGQSNYGYTFGSGTRLTVV.

CDR3 sequence: CASSLGRRSSYEQYV. DNA for the CDR3: TGTGCCAGCAGCTTGGGCAGGAGGAGCTCCTACGAGCAGTACGTC. The rearrangement links TRBV5-6 to TRBJ2-7, with D perhaps TRBD2 (5 bases). The CDR3 loop spans 15 amino acids. CDR1 SGHDT and CDR2 YYEEEE come from the germline V gene. V lost 0 bases to trimming and J lost 0 bases, with 10 bases between them.

The CDR3 DNA follows: TGTGCCAGCAGTGCGTCCAGGGGGTGGGGGGAGCAGTTCTTC. Its translation is CASSASRGWGEQFF. The V call is TRBV25-1, the J call TRBJ2-1; 7 bases fit TRBD1. With V trimmed by 4 bases and J by 10 bases, 10 bases remained unmatched. The CDR3 loop spans 14 amino acids. Germline CDR1 reads MGHDK; CDR2 reads SYGVNS.

The chain carries TRBV30 and TRBJ2-7, with 11 bases identical to TRBD2. This CDR3 region has 17 residues. V lost 1 base and J lost 7; bases outside the gene matches: 15. The germline CDR1 and CDR2 sequences are GTSNPN and SVGIG (reference sequence). This chain's CDR3 is CAWSARGSGRAHSEQYF. The CDR3, as DNA: TGTGCCTGGAGTGCCCGAGGTAGCGGGAGGGCCCATAGTGAGCAGTACTTC.

The chain is built from TRBV6-6 and TRBJ2-2; D not certain. Per germline, CDR1 MNHNY and CDR2 SVGAGI (reference sequence). There are 14 residues in the CDR3. Trimming removed 2 bases from V and 2 bases from J, with 6 bases in between. The CDR3 loop reads CASSYPVNTGELFF. The CDR3 DNA reads TGTGCCAGCAGTTACCCTGTAAACACCGGGGAGCTGTTTTTT.

The V and J genes are TRBV24-1 and TRBJ1-1, with D possibly TRBD1 on 5 matching bases. CDR1 and CDR2 (germline): KGHDR, SFDVKD. V gave up 4 bases and J gave up 4 bases, with 15 bases separating them. The CDR3 is made up of 15 amino acids. CDR3 in DNA: TGTGCCACCAGTGACGACACGGGGGTCGGCACTGAAGCTTTCTTT. This gives the protein CATSDDTGVGTEAFF.

V and J are TRBV7-9 and TRBJ2-7, with 8 bases matching TRBD1. The CDR3 loop spans 13 amino acids. Germline lookup yields CDR1 SEHNR and CDR2 FQNEAQ (reference sequence). Trimming cost V 4 bases and J 7 bases; bases outside gene matches: 6. The CDR3 DNA follows: TGTGCCAGCAGCTCGCAGGGGGCGGGTGAGCAGTACGTC. Residues: CASSSQGAGEQYV.

The chain carries TRBV19 and TRBJ1-5; perhaps TRBD1 as D (5 bases). The CDR3 has 16 residues. The V end was cut by 3 bases, the J end by 4 bases, with 16 bases between. Per the germline V gene, CDR1 is LNHDA and CDR2 is SQIVND (reference sequence). CDR3 amino acids: CASSIISRAGNQPQHF. In DNA form, the CDR3 reads TGTGCCAGTAGTATTATCTCCAGGGCGGGGAATCAGCCCCAGCATTTT.

This clone has more than one count but fewer than ten. The rearrangement uses TRBV30 and TRBJ2-5, with TRBD2 identical over 14 bases. V lost 1 base to trimming and J lost 5 bases; unmatched junction nucleotides: 6. Germline V gene sequence: CDR1 GTSNPN, CDR2 SVGIG (reference sequence). The CDR3 length is 16 residues. CDR3 region: CAWSAGLAGGRETQYF. The CDR3 DNA reads as TGTGCCTGGAGTGCAGGACTAGCGGGAGGTCGGGAGACCCAGTACTTC.

This clone came up a few times. This chain connects TRBV10-2 to TRBJ1-5; tentative D call: TRBD1 (5 bases). V lost 4 bases, J lost 5 bases, and 6 bases lay in between. The CDR3 is made up of 12 amino acids. Germline CDR1 is WSHSY and CDR2 is SAAADI. The CDR3 loop reads CASSGGDQPQHF. In nucleotides, the CDR3 is TGCGCCAGCAGTGGGGGGGATCAGCCCCAGCATTTT.

The gene calls are TRBV15 and TRBJ1-3; 10 nucleotides agree with TRBD1. The CDR3 spans 16 residues. V was clipped by 5 bases and J by 2 bases; unmatched bases: 6. Germline-derived CDR1 and CDR2 are LNHNV and YYDKDF (reference sequence). CDR3 nucleotide sequence: TGTGCCACCAGCCCCCGGGACAGGGGTGCTGGAAACACCATATATTTT. It encodes CATSPRDRGAGNTIYF.

This clone is a singleton in its sample. The CDR3 protein is CASGTGDRHYNSPLHF. The CDR3 bases are TGTGCCAGTGGCACGGGGGACAGGCACTATAATTCACCCCTCCACTTT. This chain joins TRBV19 and TRBJ1-6, with 8 bases identical to TRBD1. The CDR3 is made up of 16 amino acids. The ends lost 8 bases at V and 3 bases at J; junction bases unmatched: 9. In germline, CDR1 is LNHDA, CDR2 SQIVND (reference sequence).

The genes are TRBV2 and TRBJ2-7; a possible D gene is TRBD1 (6 bases). This CDR3 has 16 residues. The germline gives CDR1 SNHLY, CDR2 FYNNEI. V shed 4 bases and J shed 4 bases, with 20 bases lying between them. The CDR3 is CASSAPGTWHEYEQYV. CDR3 nucleotide sequence: TGTGCCAGCAGTGCCCCGGGGACATGGCATGAATACGAGCAGTACGTC.

The chain links TRBV19 to TRBJ1-6; D gene ambiguous. V shed 5 bases and J shed 7 bases, with 6 bases lying between them. The germline gives CDR1 LNHDA, CDR2 SQIVND (reference sequence). The CDR3 runs 12 residues. This chain's CDR3 is CASSEVNSPLHF. For the CDR3, the DNA is TGTGCCAGTAGTGAGGTCAATTCACCCCTCCACTTT. The variable domain in full, with the rest retrieved from reference TRBV19 and TRBJ1-6, is DGGITQSPKYLFRKEGQNVTLSCEQNLNHDAMYWYRQDPGQGLRLIYYSQIVNDFQKGDIAEGYSVSREKKESFPLTVTSAQKNPTAFYLCASSEVNSPLHFGNGTRLTVT.

The chain has TRBV5-1 and TRBJ1-6, with TRBD1 as a possible D gene (5 bases). The CDR3 extends over 15 amino acids. Trimming stripped 1 base from V and 4 bases from J, with 9 bases between. The V gene's germline CDR1 is SGHRS and CDR2 YFSETQ. The chain's CDR3 is CASSLSPGYNSPLHF. The CDR3 DNA is TGCGCCAGCAGCTTGTCTCCAGGGTATAATTCACCCCTCCACTTT.

The genes are TRBV24-1 and TRBJ1-1, with unresolved D. V dropped 7 bases and J dropped 1 base, with 12 bases sitting between them. Germline V lookup: CDR1 KGHDR, CDR2 SFDVKD. The CDR3 consists of 14 residues. The CDR3 nucleotides are TGTGCCACCAGGAAACCCGGGGAGAACACTGAAGCTTTCTTT. It codes for CATRKPGENTEAFF.